The clone carrying this T cell receptor beta chain was detected a few times. V lost 5 bases, J lost 11 bases, and 10 bases stayed unmatched. CDR3 length: 14 residues. In germline, CDR1 is SGHVS, CDR2 FQNEAQ. The sample comes from a study of shared clonotypes between healthy human individuals. The method was immunoSEQ multiplex PCR; TCRdb's version includes in-frame clones alone and lacks a portion of them. The repertoire holds around 2,000,000 clones, 85% to 95% seen once, with roughly 0.13% in the top ten. Sequencing was carried out using naive CD4+ T cells sorted from blood. Subset reported: CD45RA+ positively selected. This TCR was recovered from a man aged 18 to 29 in good health. The rearrangement uses TRBV7-8 and TRBJ2-2, with 8 bases fitting TRBD1. The DNA for the CDR3 is TGTGCCAGCAGCCCCTCCCCAGGGGGCGGTGAGCTGTTTTTT. This sequence encodes CASSPSPGGGELFF.